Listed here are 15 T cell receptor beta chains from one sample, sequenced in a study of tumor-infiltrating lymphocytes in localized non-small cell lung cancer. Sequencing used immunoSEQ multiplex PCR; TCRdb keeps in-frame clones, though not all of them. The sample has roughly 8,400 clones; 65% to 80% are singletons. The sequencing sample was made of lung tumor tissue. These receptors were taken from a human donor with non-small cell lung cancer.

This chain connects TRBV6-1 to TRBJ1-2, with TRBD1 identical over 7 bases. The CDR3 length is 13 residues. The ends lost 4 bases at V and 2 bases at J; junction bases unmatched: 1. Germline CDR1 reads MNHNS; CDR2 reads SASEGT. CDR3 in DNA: TGTGCCAGCAGTGTGGACAGGAACTATGGCTACACCTTC. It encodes CASSVDRNYGYTF.

The CDR3 bases are TGTGCCAGCAGTACAGGGGGCGGTGGTAATGAAAAACTGTTTTTT. It yields the protein CASSTGGGGNEKLFF. This chain joins TRBV28 and TRBJ1-4; 9 bases map to TRBD1. CDR1 is MDHEN, CDR2 SYDVKM, per germline. J was trimmed by 4 bases and V by 5 bases; bases with no gene match: 5. The CDR3 sequence is 15 residues long.

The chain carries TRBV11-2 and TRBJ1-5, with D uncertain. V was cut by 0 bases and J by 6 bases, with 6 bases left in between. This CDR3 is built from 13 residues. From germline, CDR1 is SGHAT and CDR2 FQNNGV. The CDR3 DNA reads TGTGCCAGCAGCTTAGATCCCCCTCAGCCCCAGCATTTT. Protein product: CASSLDPPQPQHF.

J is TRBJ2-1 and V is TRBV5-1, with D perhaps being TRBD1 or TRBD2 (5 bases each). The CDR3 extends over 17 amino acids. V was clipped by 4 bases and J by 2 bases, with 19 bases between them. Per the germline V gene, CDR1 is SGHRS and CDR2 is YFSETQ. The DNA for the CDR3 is TGCGCCAGCAGCACCAACCCCGCCGGGACCGCCTACAATGAGCAGTTCTTC. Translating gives CASSTNPAGTAYNEQFF.

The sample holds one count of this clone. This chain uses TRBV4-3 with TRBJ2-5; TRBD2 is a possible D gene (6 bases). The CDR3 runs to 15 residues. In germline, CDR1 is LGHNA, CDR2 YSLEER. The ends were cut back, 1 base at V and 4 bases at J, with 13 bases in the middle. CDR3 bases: TGCGCCAGCAGCCAAGGTAGGAGGGGAGTAGAGACCCAGTACTTC. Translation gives CASSQGRRGVETQYF.

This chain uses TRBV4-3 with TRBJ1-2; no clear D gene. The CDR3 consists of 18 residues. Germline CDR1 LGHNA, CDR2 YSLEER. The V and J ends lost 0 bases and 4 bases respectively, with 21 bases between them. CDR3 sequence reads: CASSQDRGFGEGPYGYTF. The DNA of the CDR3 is TGCGCCAGCAGCCAAGATCGAGGTTTTGGGGAAGGTCCCTATGGCTACACCTTC.

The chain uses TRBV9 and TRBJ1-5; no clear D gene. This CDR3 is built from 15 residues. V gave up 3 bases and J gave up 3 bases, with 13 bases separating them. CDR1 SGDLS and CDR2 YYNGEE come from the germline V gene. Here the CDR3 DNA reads TGTGCCAGCAGCGAGGGAGGCAGTTACAATCAGCCCCAGCATTTT. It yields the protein CASSEGGSYNQPQHF. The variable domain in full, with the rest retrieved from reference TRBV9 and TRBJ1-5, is DSGVTQTPKHLITATGQRVTLRCSPRSGDLSVYWYQQSLDQGLQFLIQYYNGEERAKGNILERFSAQQFPDLHSELNLSSLELGDSALYFCASSEGGSYNQPQHFGDGTRLSIL.

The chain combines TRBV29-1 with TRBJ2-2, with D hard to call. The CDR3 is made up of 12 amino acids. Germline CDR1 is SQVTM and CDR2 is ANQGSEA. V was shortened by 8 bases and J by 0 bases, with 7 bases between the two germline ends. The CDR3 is CSQQSNTGELFF. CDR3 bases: TGCAGCCAACAATCGAACACCGGGGAGCTGTTTTTT.

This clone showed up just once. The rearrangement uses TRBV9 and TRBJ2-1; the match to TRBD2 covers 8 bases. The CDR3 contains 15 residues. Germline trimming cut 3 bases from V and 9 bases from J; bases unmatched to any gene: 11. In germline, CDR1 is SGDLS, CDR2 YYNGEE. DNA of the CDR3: TGTGCCAGCAGCGCACTTCAGAGCGGGAGTAGTGAGCAGTTCTTC. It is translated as CASSALQSGSSEQFF. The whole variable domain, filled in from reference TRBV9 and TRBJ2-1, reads DSGVTQTPKHLITATGQRVTLRCSPRSGDLSVYWYQQSLDQGLQFLIQYYNGEERAKGNILERFSAQQFPDLHSELNLSSLELGDSALYFCASSALQSGSSEQFFGPGTRLTVL.

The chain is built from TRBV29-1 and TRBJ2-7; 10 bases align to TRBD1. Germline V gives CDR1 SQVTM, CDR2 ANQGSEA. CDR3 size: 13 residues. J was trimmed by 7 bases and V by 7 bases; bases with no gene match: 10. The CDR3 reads CSGTPGTGDEQYF. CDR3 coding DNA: TGCAGCGGAACACCCGGGACAGGGGATGAGCAGTACTTC.

CDR3 sequence reads: CASTLARGRGQYF. Written as DNA, the CDR3 is TGTGCCAGCACCCTAGCCAGGGGGCGGGGGCAGTACTTC. This chain connects TRBV28 to TRBJ2-7; the match to TRBD1 covers 8 bases. The CDR3 length is 13 residues. The junction had 11 bases not matched to a gene; V was cut back by 7 bases and J by 9 bases. CDR1 and CDR2 from the germline V gene are MDHEN and SYDVKM.

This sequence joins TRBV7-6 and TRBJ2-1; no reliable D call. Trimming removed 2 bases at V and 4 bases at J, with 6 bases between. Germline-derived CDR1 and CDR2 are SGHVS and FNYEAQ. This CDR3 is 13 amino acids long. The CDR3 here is CASSLSGYNEQFF. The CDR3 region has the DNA TGTGCCAGCAGCTTATCCGGGTACAATGAGCAGTTCTTC.

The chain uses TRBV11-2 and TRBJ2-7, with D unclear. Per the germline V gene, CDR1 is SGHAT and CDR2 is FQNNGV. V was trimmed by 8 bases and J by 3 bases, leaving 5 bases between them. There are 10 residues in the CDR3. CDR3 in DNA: TGTGCCAGCGGTGACTACGAGCAGTACTTC. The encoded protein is CASGDYEQYF.

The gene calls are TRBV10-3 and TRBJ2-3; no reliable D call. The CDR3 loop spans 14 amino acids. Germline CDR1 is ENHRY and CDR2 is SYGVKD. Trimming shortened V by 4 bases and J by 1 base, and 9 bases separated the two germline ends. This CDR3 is CAISGSAGTDTQYF. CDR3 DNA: TGTGCCATCAGTGGATCGGCGGGCACAGATACGCAGTATTTT.

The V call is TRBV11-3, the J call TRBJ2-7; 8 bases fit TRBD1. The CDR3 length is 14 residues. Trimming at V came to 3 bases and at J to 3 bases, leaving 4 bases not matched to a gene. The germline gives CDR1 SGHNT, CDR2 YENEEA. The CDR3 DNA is TGTGCCAGCAGCTTGGGGACAGGACTCTACGAGCAGTACTTC. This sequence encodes CASSLGTGLYEQYF.